This T cell receptor beta chain was recovered during a study of beta chain features in type 1 diabetes. Via the markers CD45RO/CCR7/CD25/CD127/CD95/CD27, stem cell-like memory, regulatory, central memory and naive CD4+ cells were sorted. Study-wide results and limits: Any HLA-type effect on TCRB rearrangement remained unresolved here. cDNA sequencing could over-represent cells with high TCR expression.

The V gene's germline CDR1 is SGHRS and CDR2 YFSETQ. The V end was cut by 2 bases, the J end by 4 bases, with 8 bases between. This CDR3 spans 13 amino acids. This clone was seen only a few times. No antigen is known for it. cDNA synthesis used the whole RNA isolate, giving expressed TCRB sequences. Produced via immunoSEQ multiplex PCR; TCRdb's table is partial and in-frame only. Seen here are 150,000 to 190,000 clones, approximately 8.1% observed once, and the top ten hold about 0.6%. The sequence was obtained from a young man in good health. The chain combines TRBV5-1 with TRBJ2-3; no reliable D call. The sample consisted of central memory CD4+ T cells from blood. This chain's CDR3 is CASSFSLPDTQYF. The CDR3 bases are TGCGCCAGCAGCTTCTCCCTCCCAGATACGCAGTATTTT.